Sequencing of this T cell receptor (beta chain) was carried out in a study of human T cells and chemical hapten exposure. In the study overall: Women made up most patients, who had alopecia areata, totalis or universalis. Findings and limits, study-wide: The study found expanded TCRs formed significantly more large CDR3 similarity clusters than controls.

CDR1 MGHDK and CDR2 SYGVNS come from the germline V gene. V trimming: 8 bases; J trimming: 6 bases; junction bases outside the gene matches: 2. The CDR3 extends over 12 amino acids. Each CDR3 protein is one row after TCRdb ran MiXCR on the RACE reads. Seen here are 65,000 to 95,000 distinct CDR3 sequences, 5% to 8.5% observed once, and the top ten hold approximately 1.3%. Documented time point: patch test 2, 6 weeks after DPC sensitization. Treatment denoted: therapeutic diphenylcyclopropenone sensitization with weekly scalp DPC. This clonotype was observed at least ten times. Its matching antigen is unknown.

The source of this sequence is a woman aged 30 to 39 with alopecia areata. Some clones in this sample may be carry-over from other donors' samples. The chain couples TRBV25-1 to TRBJ2-1, with TRBD1 matching 9 bases. This specimen consisted of whole blood, obtained in connection with sensitization to the hapten diphenylcyclopropenone (DPC). The CDR3 region is CASGQGSNEQFF. The CDR3 DNA sequence: TGTGCCAGCGGACAGGGGTCCAATGAGCAGTTCTTC. Full variable domain (rest looked up from reference TRBV25-1 and TRBJ2-1): EADIYQTPRYLVIGTGKKITLECSQTMGHDKMYWYQQDPGMELHLIHYSYGVNSTEKGDLSSESTVSRIRTEHFPLTLESARPSHTSQYLCASGQGSNEQFFGPGTRLTVL.